One and the same sample provided the 23 T cell receptor beta chains below, sequenced in a study of T cell repertoires in cytomegalovirus infection. From the reads, TCRdb called clonotypes with MiXCR, one entry per CDR3 protein. This table has 550,000 to 700,000 distinct CDR3 sequences, approximately 40% appearing once. No antigen has been assigned to these receptors. Source: cultured PBMCs, taken from culture after CMV antigen stimulation. These receptors were obtained from a human donor in good health (CMV status not recorded). Some clones in this sample may be carry-over from other donors' samples.

This chain joins TRBV7-6 and TRBJ1-5, with D tentatively TRBD1 (5 bases). The CDR3 length is 16 residues. Germline loops: CDR1 SGHVS, CDR2 FNYEAQ. Trimming stripped 4 bases from V and 0 bases from J, with 13 bases between. The CDR3 loop is CASSSAGGGSNQPQHF. In nucleotides, the CDR3 is TGTGCCAGCAGCTCGGCGGGGGGGGGTAGCAATCAGCCCCAGCATTTT. The variable domain in full, with the rest retrieved from reference TRBV7-6 and TRBJ1-5, is GAGVSQSPRYKVTKRGQDVALRCDPISGHVSLYWYRQALGQGPEFLTYFNYEAQQDKSGLPNDRFSAERPEGSISTLTIQRTEQRDSAMYRCASSSAGGGSNQPQHFGDGTRLSIL.

CDR3 sequence (DNA): TGTGCCAGCAGCGCGGGGGGATTCAATCAGCCCCAGCATTTT. As protein: CASSAGGFNQPQHF. The V call is TRBV5-6, the J call TRBJ1-5; maybe TRBD1 (5 bases). Germline V CDR1 and CDR2: SGHDT, YYEEEE. Trimming cost V 4 bases and J 3 bases, with 11 bases left between them. The length of the CDR3 is 14 residues.

The gene calls are TRBV7-2 and TRBJ2-2, with a tentative D call TRBD1 (5 bases). V was clipped by 1 base and J by 6 bases, with 9 bases between them. The V gene's germline CDR1 is SGHTA and CDR2 FQGNSA. CDR3 size: 14 residues. The CDR3 is CASSLVVGPGELFF. The CDR3 DNA is TGTGCCAGCAGCTTAGTGGTGGGGCCCGGGGAGCTGTTTTTT.

The chain uses TRBV4-2 and TRBJ1-1, with 9 bases lining up with TRBD1. This CDR3 has 15 residues. After removal of 4 bases from V and 1 base from J, the junction contained 4 bases not matched to a gene. Germline V gene sequence: CDR1 LGHNA, CDR2 YNFKEQ. The DNA for the CDR3 is TGTGCCAGCAGCCGCCGGGACAGGGAGAACACTGAAGCTTTCTTT. Encoded protein: CASSRRDRENTEAFF.

This clonotype came up a few times. The rearrangement links TRBV27 to TRBJ1-2; the match to TRBD1 covers 9 bases. V trimming: 6 bases; J trimming: 4 bases; junction bases outside the gene matches: 6. The germline V gene has CDR1 MNHEY and CDR2 SMNVEV (reference sequence). CDR3 length equals 14 residues. The CDR3 DNA reads TGTGCCAGCAGCCCACAGGGGGCAGGCTATGGCTACACCTTC. Amino acids: CASSPQGAGYGYTF.

V and J are TRBV12-3 or TRBV12-4 and TRBJ1-1; D gene ambiguous. V lost 4 bases to trimming and J lost 1 base, with 10 bases between them. The CDR3 spans 14 residues. CDR3 DNA: TGTGCCAGCAGTTCTGCGGACCGGAACACTGAAGCTTTCTTT. Protein: CASSSADRNTEAFF.

The sample holds many counts of this clonotype. The chain joins TRBV7-2 to TRBJ2-5; D call uncertain. CDR1 is SGHTA, CDR2 FQGNSA, per germline. V was shortened by 1 base and J by 5 bases, with 14 bases between the two germline ends. The CDR3 is 15 residues long. The CDR3 sequence: CASSLVNSLTETQYF. The CDR3 nucleotides read TGTGCCAGCAGCTTAGTAAACAGCCTTACGGAGACCCAGTACTTC.

V gene TRBV2 combines with J gene TRBJ2-4; weak D call: TRBD2 (5 bases). CDR1 and CDR2 from the germline V gene are SNHLY and FYNNEI. Trimming left V 4 bases short and J 6 bases short, with 7 bases between. This CDR3 is 12 amino acids long. The CDR3 DNA reads TGTGCCAGCAGTGTTCGGGGAAACATTCAGTACTTC. Protein product: CASSVRGNIQYF. Together with reference TRBV2 and TRBJ2-4, the CDR3 gives the full variable domain: EPEVTQTPSHQVTQMGQEVILRCVPISNHLYFYWYRQILGQKVEFLVSFYNNEISEKSEIFDDQFSVERPDGSNFTLKIRSTKLEDSAMYFCASSVRGNIQYFGAGTRLSVL.

This chain connects TRBV20-1 to TRBJ2-3, with 8 bases identical to TRBD1. Germline loops: CDR1 DFQATT, CDR2 SNEGSKA (reference sequence). V lost 6 bases, J lost 2 bases, and 7 bases stayed unmatched. This CDR3 has 14 amino acids. CDR3 bases: TGCAGTGCCCCCGGGGACAGGCACACAGATACGCAGTATTTT. Translated, it gives CSAPGDRHTDTQYF.

This clonotype was counted between two and nine times. The gene calls are TRBV12-3 or TRBV12-4 and TRBJ2-7; a weak D match, TRBD2 (5 bases). V lost 7 bases, J lost 4 bases, and 17 bases lay in between. There are 14 residues in the CDR3. Here the CDR3 reads CASTPTTSGYEQYF. DNA of the CDR3: TGTGCCAGCACCCCCACCACGTCGGGGTACGAGCAGTACTTC.

The chain couples TRBV11-2 to TRBJ2-7; 8 nucleotides align to TRBD2. This CDR3 is built from 15 residues. V lost 4 bases, J lost 0 bases, and 5 bases stayed unmatched. CDR1 and CDR2 (germline): SGHAT, FQNNGV. This chain's CDR3 is CASSSRREGSYEQYF. The CDR3 nucleotides are TGTGCCAGCAGCTCGAGACGGGAGGGCTCCTACGAGCAGTACTTC.

The V gene is TRBV12-3 or TRBV12-4, the J gene TRBJ2-5; 7 bases map to TRBD1. V shed 6 bases, J shed 4 bases, and the junction held 5 bases outside the gene matches. There are 13 residues in the CDR3. CDR3: CASSRDSPETQYF. The CDR3 DNA follows: TGTGCCAGCAGCCGGGACAGTCCAGAGACCCAGTACTTC.

This clonotype turned up a few times. This chain connects TRBV7-8 to TRBJ1-3; no reliable D call. Germline V gene data show CDR1 as SGHVS and CDR2 as FQNEAQ. This CDR3 has 17 residues. The V gene lost 7 bases and the J gene lost 0 bases, with 19 bases spanning the gap. CDR3 sequence reads: CASTNLGPLYSGNTIYF. The CDR3 coding sequence is TGTGCCAGCACAAACCTCGGGCCGCTGTACTCTGGAAACACCATATATTTT.

The CDR3 DNA reads as TGCAGTGCTACCGGGACCTACGAGCAGTACTTC. Amino acids: CSATGTYEQYF. The chain employs TRBV20-1 and TRBJ2-7, with D possibly being TRBD2 (5 bases). Germline V gives CDR1 DFQATT, CDR2 SNEGSKA (reference sequence). The V and J ends lost 4 bases and 2 bases respectively, with 6 bases between them. CDR3 length: 11 amino acids.

This clonotype appeared a few times. The chain carries TRBV6-2 or TRBV6-3 and TRBJ2-5; tentatively, D is TRBD1 (6 bases). CDR1 is MNHEY and CDR2 is SVGEGT in the germline V gene. Trimming took 6 bases from V and 5 from J, leaving 16 bases between them. This CDR3 comprises 14 residues. The CDR3, as DNA: TGTGCCAGCAGGCCACAGGGCCCGGGGGAGACCCAGTACTTC. This translates into CASRPQGPGETQYF.

The V gene is TRBV7-2, the J gene TRBJ2-3; D is possibly TRBD2 (6 bases). Germline CDR1 and CDR2: SGHTA and FQGNSA. The length of the CDR3 is 16 residues. Trimming cost V 4 bases and J 3 bases, with 17 bases left between them. CDR3 nucleotide sequence: TGTGCCAGCAGCTCCAGGCGGAGGGGTTGGACAGATACGCAGTATTTT. Its translation: CASSSRRRGWTDTQYF.

In its sample, this clonotype was seen a few times. The chain uses TRBV7-9 and TRBJ2-5, with 7 bases lining up with TRBD2. After removal of 4 bases from V and 7 bases from J, the junction contained 6 bases not matched to a gene. The V gene's germline CDR1 is SEHNR and CDR2 FQNEAQ (reference sequence). The CDR3 extends over 13 amino acids. CDR3: CASSSNSGGTQYF. Written as DNA, the CDR3 is TGTGCCAGCAGCTCAAACTCGGGGGGGACCCAGTACTTC.

A few counts support this clonotype. The chain carries TRBV7-2 and TRBJ2-1; 11 positions agree with TRBD2. The CDR3 totals 15 residues. The junction had 2 bases not matched to a gene; V was cut back by 2 bases and J by 5 bases. The V gene's germline CDR1 is SGHTA and CDR2 FQGNSA. In nucleotides, the CDR3 is TGTGCCAGCAGCTTAATAGCGGGAGGGAACAATGAGCAGTTCTTC. This translates into CASSLIAGGNNEQFF.

This clonotype was recorded a few times. V usage is TRBV7-2 and J usage is TRBJ2-7; 8 bases match TRBD2. The V gene's germline CDR1 is SGHTA and CDR2 FQGNSA. CDR3 length: 15 residues. The V segment lost 5 bases and the J segment 3 bases; nucleotides outside the gene matches: 9. The CDR3 region is CASSMSGGVFYEQYF. DNA of the CDR3: TGTGCCAGCAGCATGAGCGGGGGCGTTTTCTACGAGCAGTACTTC.

The chain couples TRBV20-1 to TRBJ2-1; TRBD2 matches at 10 bases. Germline lookup yields CDR1 DFQATT and CDR2 SNEGSKA (reference sequence). The V gene end was trimmed by 1 base and the J gene end by 3 bases; junction bases not matched to a gene: 12. This CDR3 has 18 residues. CDR3 sequence reads: CSARVAGVAGGFYNEQFF. Here the CDR3 DNA reads TGCAGTGCTAGAGTCGCTGGGGTAGCGGGGGGATTCTACAATGAGCAGTTCTTC.

This clonotype was counted between two and nine times. This chain connects TRBV12-3 or TRBV12-4 to TRBJ1-1, with 7 nucleotides matching TRBD1. This CDR3 has 13 amino acids. After removal of 5 bases from V and 9 bases from J, the junction contained 9 bases not matched to a gene. The CDR3 sequence: CASSGAQGSQAFF. Written as DNA, the CDR3 is TGTGCCAGCAGTGGGGCACAGGGGTCCCAAGCTTTCTTT.

J is TRBJ2-1 and V is TRBV5-1; D not certain. The CDR3 totals 15 residues. Trimming removed 0 bases at V and 0 bases at J, with 7 bases between. Germline V gene sequence: CDR1 SGHRS, CDR2 YFSETQ. CDR3 protein: CASSLARVSYNEQFF. The CDR3 region has the DNA TGCGCCAGCAGCTTGGCTAGAGTCTCCTACAATGAGCAGTTCTTC. Full variable domain (remainder filled in from reference TRBV5-1 and TRBJ2-1): KAGVTQTPRYLIKTRGQQVTLSCSPISGHRSVSWYQQTPGQGLQFLFEYFSETQRNKGNFPGRFSGRQFSNSRSEMNVSTLELGDSALYLCASSLARVSYNEQFFGPGTRLTVL.

This clonotype was recorded a few times. The rearrangement joins TRBV6-1 to TRBJ1-2, with 10 bases that match TRBD1. In germline, CDR1 is MNHNS, CDR2 SASEGT. With 8 bases clipped from V and 8 bases from J, the junction kept 11 bases outside the gene matches. CDR3 length equals 14 residues. The CDR3 protein is CASLQDRGRLGYTF. The CDR3 DNA reads as TGTGCCAGCTTACAAGACAGGGGGCGCCTGGGCTACACCTTC.